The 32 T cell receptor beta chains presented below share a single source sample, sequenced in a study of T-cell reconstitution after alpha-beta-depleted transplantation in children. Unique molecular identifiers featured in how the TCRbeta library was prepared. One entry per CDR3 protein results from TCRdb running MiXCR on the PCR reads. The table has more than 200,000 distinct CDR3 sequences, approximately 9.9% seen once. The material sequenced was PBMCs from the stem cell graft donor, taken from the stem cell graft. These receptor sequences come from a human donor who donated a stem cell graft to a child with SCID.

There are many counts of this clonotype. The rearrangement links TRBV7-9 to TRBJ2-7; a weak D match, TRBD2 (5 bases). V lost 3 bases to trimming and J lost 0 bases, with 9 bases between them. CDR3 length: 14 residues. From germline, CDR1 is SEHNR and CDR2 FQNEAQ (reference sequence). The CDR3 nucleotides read TGTGCCAGCAGCTTTCCGCGGGTCTCCTACGAGCAGTACTTC. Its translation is CASSFPRVSYEQYF.

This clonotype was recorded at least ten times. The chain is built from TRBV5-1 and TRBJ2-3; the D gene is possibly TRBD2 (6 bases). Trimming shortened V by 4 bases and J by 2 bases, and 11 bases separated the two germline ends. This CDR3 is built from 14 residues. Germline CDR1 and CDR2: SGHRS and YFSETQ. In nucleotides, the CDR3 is TGCGCCAGCAGCGGCGGGGTCCCCACAGATACGCAGTATTTT. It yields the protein CASSGGVPTDTQYF.

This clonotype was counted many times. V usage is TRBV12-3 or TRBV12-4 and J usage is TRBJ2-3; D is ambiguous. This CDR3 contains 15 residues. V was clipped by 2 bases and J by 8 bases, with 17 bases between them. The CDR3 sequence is CASSLSVDGGSTQYF. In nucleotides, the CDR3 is TGTGCCAGCAGTTTAAGCGTTGACGGTGGGTCTACGCAGTATTTT.

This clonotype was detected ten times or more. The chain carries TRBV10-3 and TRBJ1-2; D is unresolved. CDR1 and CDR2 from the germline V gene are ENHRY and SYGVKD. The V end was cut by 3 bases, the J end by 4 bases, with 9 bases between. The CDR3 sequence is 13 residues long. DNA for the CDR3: TGTGCCATCAGTGACTTACCTGGCTATGGCTACACCTTC. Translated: CAISDLPGYGYTF.

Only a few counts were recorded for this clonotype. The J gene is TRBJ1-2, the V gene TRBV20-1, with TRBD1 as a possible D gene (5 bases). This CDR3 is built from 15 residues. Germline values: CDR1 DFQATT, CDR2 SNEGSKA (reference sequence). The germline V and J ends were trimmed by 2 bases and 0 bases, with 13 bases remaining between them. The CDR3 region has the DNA TGCAGTGCTAGAATCAGGGCCAAAGCTAACTATGGCTACACCTTC. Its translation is CSARIRAKANYGYTF.

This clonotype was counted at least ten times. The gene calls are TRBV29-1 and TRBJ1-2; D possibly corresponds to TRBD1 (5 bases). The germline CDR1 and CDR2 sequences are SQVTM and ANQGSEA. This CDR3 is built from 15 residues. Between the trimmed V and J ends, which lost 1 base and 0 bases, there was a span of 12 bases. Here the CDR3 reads CSVEGLQGPNYGYTF. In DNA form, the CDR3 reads TGCAGCGTTGAAGGCCTCCAGGGTCCTAACTATGGCTACACCTTC.

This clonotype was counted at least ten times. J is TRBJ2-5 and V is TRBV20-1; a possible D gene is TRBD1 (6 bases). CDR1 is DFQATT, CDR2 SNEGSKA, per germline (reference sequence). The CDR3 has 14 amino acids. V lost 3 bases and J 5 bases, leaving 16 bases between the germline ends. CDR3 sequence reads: CSASPSGVGETQYF. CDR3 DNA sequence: TGCAGTGCTAGCCCTTCAGGGGTTGGGGAGACCCAGTACTTC.

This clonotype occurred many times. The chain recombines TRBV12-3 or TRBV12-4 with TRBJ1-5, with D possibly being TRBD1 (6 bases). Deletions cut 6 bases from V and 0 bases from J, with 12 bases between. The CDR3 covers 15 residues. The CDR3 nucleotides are TGTGCCAGCAGAGAAGGGGGATATAGCAATCAGCCCCAGCATTTT. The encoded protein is CASREGGYSNQPQHF.

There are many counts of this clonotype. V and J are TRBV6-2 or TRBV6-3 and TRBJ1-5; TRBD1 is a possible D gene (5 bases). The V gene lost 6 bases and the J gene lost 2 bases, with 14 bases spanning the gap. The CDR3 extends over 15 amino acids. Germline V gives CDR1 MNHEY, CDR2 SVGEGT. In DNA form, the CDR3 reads TGTGCCAGCAGCCGGCAGGGTGTTGGCAATCAGCCCCAGCATTTT. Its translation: CASSRQGVGNQPQHF.

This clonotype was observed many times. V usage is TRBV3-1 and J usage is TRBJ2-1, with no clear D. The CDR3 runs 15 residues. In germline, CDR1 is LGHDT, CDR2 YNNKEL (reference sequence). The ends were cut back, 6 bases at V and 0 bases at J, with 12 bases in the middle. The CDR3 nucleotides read TGTGCCAGCAGTCTGGTCTGGAGCTCCTACAATGAGCAGTTCTTC. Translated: CASSLVWSSYNEQFF.

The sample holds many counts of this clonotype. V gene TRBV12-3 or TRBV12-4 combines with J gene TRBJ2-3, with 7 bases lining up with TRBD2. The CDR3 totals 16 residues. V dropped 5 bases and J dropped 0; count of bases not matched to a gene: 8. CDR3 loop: CASSPLAVLSTDTQYF. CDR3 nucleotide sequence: TGTGCCAGCAGTCCGCTAGCGGTTTTAAGCACAGATACGCAGTATTTT.

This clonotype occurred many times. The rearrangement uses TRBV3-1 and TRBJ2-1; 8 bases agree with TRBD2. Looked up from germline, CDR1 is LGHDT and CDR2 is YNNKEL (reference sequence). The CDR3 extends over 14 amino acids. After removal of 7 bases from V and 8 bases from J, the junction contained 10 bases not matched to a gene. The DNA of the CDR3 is TGTGCCAGCACAGACCGGGGGGGTCTGGATGAGCAGTTCTTC. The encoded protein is CASTDRGGLDEQFF.

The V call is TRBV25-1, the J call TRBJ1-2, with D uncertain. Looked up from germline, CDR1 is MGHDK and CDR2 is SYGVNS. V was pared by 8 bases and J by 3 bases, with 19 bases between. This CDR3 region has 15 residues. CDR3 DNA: TGTGCCAGCGGCCCGCGGGGTACAGAGCACTATGGCTACACCTTC. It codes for CASGPRGTEHYGYTF.

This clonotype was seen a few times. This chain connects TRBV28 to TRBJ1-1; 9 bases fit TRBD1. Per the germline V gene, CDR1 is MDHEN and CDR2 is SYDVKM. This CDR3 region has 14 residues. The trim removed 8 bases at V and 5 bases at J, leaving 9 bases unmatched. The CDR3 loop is CASGNRGPRTEAFF. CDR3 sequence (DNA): TGTGCCAGCGGAAACAGGGGGCCAAGGACTGAAGCTTTCTTT. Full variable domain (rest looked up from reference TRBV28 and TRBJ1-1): DVKVTQSSRYLVKRTGEKVFLECVQDMDHENMFWYRQDPGLGLRLIYFSYDVKMKEKGDIPEGYSVSREKKERFSLILESASTNQTSMYLCASGNRGPRTEAFFGQGTRLTVV.

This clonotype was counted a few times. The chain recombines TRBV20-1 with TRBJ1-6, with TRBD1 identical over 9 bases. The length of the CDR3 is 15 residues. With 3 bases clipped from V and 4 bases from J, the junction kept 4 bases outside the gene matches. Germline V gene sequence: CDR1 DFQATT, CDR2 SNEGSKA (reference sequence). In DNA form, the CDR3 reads TGCAGTGCTAGGTTGGACAGGGGTTATAATTCACCCCTCCACTTT. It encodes CSARLDRGYNSPLHF.

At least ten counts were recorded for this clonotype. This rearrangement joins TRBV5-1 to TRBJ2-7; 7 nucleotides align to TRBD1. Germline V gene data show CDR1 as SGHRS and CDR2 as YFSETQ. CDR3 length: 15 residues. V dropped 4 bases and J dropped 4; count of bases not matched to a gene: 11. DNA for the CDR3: TGCGCCAGCAGCCGACAGGGAACCCTATCTTACGAGCAGTACTTC. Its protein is CASSRQGTLSYEQYF. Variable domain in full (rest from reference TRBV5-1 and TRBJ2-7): KAGVTQTPRYLIKTRGQQVTLSCSPISGHRSVSWYQQTPGQGLQFLFEYFSETQRNKGNFPGRFSGRQFSNSRSEMNVSTLELGDSALYLCASSRQGTLSYEQYFGPGTRLTVT.

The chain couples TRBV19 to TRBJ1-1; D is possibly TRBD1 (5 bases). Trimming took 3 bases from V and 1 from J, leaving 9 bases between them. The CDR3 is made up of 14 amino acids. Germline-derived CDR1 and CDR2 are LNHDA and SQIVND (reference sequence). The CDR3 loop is CASSMGEGNTEAFF. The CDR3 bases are TGTGCCAGTAGTATGGGGGAAGGGAACACTGAAGCTTTCTTT.

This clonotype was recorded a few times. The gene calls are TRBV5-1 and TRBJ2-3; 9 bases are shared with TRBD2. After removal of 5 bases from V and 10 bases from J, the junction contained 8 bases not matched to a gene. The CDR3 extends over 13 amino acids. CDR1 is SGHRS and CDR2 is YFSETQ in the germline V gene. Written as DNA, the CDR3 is TGCGCCAGCAGAGCGGGGGGTCCCTTGGCGCAGTATTTT. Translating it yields CASRAGGPLAQYF.

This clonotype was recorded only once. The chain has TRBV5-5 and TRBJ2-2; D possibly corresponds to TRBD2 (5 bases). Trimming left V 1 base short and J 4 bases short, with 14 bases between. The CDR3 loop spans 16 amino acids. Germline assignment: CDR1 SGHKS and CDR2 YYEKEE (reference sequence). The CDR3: CASSLYGVMGTGELFF. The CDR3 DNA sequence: TGTGCCAGCAGCTTGTACGGGGTGATGGGCACCGGGGAGCTGTTTTTT.

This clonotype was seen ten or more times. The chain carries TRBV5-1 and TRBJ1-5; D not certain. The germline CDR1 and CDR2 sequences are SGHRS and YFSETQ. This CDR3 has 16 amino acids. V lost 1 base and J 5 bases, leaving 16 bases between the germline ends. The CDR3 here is CASSLMPQGLDQPQHF. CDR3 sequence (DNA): TGCGCCAGCAGCTTGATGCCCCAAGGGTTGGATCAGCCCCAGCATTTT.

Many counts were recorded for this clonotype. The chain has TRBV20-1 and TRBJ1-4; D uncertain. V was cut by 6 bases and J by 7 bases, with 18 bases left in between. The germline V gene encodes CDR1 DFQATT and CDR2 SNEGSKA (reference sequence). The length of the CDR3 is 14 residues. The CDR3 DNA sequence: TGCAGTGCGTCAAGTCCTTCGGGGAGTGAAAAACTGTTTTTT. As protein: CSASSPSGSEKLFF.

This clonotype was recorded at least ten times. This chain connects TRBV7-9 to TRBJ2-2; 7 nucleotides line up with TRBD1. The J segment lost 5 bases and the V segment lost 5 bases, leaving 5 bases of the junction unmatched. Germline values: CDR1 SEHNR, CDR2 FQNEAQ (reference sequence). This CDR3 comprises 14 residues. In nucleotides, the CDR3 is TGTGCCAGCAGCGACAGGGTGGCGACCGGGGAGCTGTTTTTT. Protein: CASSDRVATGELFF.

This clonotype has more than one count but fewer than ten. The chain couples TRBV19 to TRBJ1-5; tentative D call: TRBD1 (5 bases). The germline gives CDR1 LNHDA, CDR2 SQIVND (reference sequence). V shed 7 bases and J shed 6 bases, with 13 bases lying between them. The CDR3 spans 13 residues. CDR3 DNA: TGTGCCAGTACCTCAGGGATAGTTCAGCCCCAGCATTTT. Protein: CASTSGIVQPQHF.

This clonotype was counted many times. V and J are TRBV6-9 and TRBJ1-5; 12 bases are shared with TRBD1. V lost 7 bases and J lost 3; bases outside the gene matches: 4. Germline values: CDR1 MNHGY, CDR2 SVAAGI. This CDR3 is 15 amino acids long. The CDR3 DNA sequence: TGTGCCAGCACCAGGGGACAGGGGGCCAATCAGCCCCAGCATTTT. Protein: CASTRGQGANQPQHF.

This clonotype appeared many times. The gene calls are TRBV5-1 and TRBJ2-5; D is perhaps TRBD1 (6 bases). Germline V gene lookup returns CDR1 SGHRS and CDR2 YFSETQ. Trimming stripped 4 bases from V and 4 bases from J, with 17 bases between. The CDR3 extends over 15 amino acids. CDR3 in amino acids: CASSPGQPDGETQYF. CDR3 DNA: TGCGCCAGCAGCCCTGGACAGCCTGACGGAGAGACCCAGTACTTC.

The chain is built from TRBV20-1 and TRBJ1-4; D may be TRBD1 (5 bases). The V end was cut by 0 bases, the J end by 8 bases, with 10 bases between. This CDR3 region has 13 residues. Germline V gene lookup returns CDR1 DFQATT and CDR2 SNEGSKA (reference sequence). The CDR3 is CSARDGGDEKLFF. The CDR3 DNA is TGCAGTGCTAGAGATGGGGGAGACGAAAAACTGTTTTTT.

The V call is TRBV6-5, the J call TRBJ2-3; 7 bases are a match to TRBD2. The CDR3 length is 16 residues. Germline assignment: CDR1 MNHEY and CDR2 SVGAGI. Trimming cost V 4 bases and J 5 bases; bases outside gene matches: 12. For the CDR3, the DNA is TGTGCCAGCAGTTGGGGGGGGAGGGCCCTTATAGATACGCAGTATTTT. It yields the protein CASSWGGRALIDTQYF.

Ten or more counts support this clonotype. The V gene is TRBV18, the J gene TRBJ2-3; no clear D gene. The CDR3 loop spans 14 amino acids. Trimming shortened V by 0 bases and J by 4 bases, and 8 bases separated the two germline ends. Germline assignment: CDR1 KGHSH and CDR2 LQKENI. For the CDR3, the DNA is TGTGCCAGCTCACCACCTCCGTTTCCAGATACGCAGTATTTT. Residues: CASSPPPFPDTQYF.

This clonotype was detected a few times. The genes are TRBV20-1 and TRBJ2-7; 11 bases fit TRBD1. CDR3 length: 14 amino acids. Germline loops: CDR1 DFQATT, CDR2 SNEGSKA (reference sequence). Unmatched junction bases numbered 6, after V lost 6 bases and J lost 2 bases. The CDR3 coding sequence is TGCAGTGCGGGAGGACAGGGGGCAACCTACGAGCAGTACTTC. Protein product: CSAGGQGATYEQYF.

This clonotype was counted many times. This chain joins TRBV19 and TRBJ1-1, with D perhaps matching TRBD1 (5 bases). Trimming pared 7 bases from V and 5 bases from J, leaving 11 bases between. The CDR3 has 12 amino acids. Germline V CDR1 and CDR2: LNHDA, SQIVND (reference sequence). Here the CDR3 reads CASKRGATEAFF. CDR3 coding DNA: TGTGCCAGTAAGCGGGGCGCGACTGAAGCTTTCTTT.

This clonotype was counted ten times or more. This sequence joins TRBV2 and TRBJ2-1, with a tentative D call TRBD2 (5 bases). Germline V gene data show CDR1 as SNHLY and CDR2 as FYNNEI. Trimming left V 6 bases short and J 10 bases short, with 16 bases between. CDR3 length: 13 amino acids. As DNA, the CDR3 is TGTGCCAGCAGAACGTCTAGCTGGGGAGAGCAGTTCTTC. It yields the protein CASRTSSWGEQFF.

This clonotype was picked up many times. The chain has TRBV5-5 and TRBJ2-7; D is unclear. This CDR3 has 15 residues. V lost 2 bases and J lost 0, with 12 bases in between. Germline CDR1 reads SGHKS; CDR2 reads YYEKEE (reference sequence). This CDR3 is CASSFRIPASYEQYF. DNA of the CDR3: TGTGCCAGCAGCTTCCGGATTCCGGCCTCCTACGAGCAGTACTTC. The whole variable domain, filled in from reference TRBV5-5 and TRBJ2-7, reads DAGVTQSPTHLIKTRGQQVTLRCSPISGHKSVSWYQQVLGQGPQFIFQYYEKEERGRGNFPDRFSARQFPNYSSELNVNALLLGDSALYLCASSFRIPASYEQYFGPGTRLTVT.